This T cell receptor (beta chain) was sequenced for a study of CD8 T cells in ankylosing spondylitis. Findings of the study overall: Ankylosing spondylitis blood appeared to carry a characteristic TCR beta motif of roughly eight highly homologous variants. Prior work had noted some motif variants in reactive arthritis blood and synovial fluid. Matched ankylosing spondylitis synovial fluid reportedly showed significant enrichment of disease-linked clones. CD8+ by phenotype, disease-linked clones were relatively rare in peripheral blood.

TCRdb recomputed calls from the 5' RACE reads with MiXCR, one row per CDR3 protein. The table lists about 240,000 distinct CDR3 sequences, around 7.8% of them singletons. This clonotype has at least ten counts. Its antigen is not identified. The specimen sequenced was blood, either unsorted or a sorted T cell fraction (not recorded which). This receptor was obtained from a male donor with ankylosing spondylitis or in good health (not recorded which).

CDR3: CSAERGQGTGYTF. In nucleotides, the CDR3 is TGCAGTGCGGAGCGGGGACAGGGAACGGGTTACACCTTC. This rearrangement joins TRBV20-1 to TRBJ1-2; 9 nucleotides line up with TRBD1. V lost 6 bases, J lost 11 bases, and 13 bases stayed unmatched. Germline CDR1 and CDR2: DFQATT and SNEGSKA (reference sequence). The CDR3 is made up of 13 amino acids.